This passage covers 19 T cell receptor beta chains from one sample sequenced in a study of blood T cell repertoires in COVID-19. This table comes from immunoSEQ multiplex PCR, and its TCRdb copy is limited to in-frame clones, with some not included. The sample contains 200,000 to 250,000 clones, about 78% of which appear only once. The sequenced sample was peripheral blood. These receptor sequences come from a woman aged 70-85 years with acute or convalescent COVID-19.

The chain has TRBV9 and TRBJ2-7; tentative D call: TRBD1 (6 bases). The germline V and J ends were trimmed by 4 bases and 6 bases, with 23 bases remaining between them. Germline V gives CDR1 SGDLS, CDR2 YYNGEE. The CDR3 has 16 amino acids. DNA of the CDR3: TGTGCCAGCAGCCGAGAACAGGGTTACCCCTTCGGCGAGCAGTACTTC. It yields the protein CASSREQGYPFGEQYF.

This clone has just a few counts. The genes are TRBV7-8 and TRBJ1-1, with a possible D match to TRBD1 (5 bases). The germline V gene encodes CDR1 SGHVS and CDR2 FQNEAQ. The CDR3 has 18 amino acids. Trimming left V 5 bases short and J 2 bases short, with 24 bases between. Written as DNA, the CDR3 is TGTGCCAGCAGCCGTATTAGGAGGGGACTTTCTACTAACACTGAAGCTTTCTTT. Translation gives CASSRIRRGLSTNTEAFF.

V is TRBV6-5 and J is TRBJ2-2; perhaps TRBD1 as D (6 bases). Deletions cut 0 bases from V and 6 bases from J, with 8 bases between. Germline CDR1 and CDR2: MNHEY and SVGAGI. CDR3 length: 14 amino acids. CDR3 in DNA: TGTGCCAGCAGTTACTCGAAGGGGGCCGGGGAGCTGTTTTTT. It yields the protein CASSYSKGAGELFF.

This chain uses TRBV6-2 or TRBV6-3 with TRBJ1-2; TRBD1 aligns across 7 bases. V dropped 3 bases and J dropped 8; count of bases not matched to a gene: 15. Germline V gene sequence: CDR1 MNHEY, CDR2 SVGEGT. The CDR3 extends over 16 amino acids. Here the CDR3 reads CASSYLSQGTTNGYTF. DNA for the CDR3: TGTGCCAGCAGTTATCTCTCACAGGGGACCACCAACGGCTACACCTTC.

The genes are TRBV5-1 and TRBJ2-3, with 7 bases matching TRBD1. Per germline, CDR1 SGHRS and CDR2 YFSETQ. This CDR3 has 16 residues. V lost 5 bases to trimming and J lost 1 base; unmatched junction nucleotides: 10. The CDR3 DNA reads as TGCGCCAGCAGTCAAGGAGGAACAGGGGGCACAGATACGCAGTATTTT. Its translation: CASSQGGTGGTDTQYF.

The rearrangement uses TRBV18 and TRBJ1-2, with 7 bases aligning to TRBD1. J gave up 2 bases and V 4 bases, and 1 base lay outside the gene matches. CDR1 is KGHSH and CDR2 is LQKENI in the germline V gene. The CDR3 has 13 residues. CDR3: CASSHRGNYGYTF. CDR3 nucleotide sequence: TGTGCCAGCTCACACAGGGGCAACTATGGCTACACCTTC. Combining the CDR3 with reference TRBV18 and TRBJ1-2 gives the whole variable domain NAGVMQNPRHLVRRRGQEARLRCSPMKGHSHVYWYRQLPEEGLKFMVYLQKENIIDESGMPKERFSAEFPKEGPSILRIQQVVRGDSAAYFCASSHRGNYGYTFGSGTRLTVV.

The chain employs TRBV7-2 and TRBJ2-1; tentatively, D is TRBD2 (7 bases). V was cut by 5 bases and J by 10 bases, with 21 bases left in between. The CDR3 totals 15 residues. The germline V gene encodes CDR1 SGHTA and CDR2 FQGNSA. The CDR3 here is CASSEGRGTQGEQFF. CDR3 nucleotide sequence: TGTGCCAGCAGCGAAGGGAGGGGGACACAAGGAGAGCAGTTCTTC.

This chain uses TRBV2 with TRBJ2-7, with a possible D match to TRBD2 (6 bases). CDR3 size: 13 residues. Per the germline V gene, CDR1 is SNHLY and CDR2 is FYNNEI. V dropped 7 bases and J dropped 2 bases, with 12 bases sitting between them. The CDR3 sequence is CASKEGGAYEQYF. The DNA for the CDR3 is TGTGCCAGCAAAGAAGGCGGGGCCTACGAGCAGTACTTC. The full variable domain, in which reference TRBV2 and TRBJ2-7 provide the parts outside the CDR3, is EPEVTQTPSHQVTQMGQEVILRCVPISNHLYFYWYRQILGQKVEFLVSFYNNEISEKSEIFDDQFSVERPDGSNFTLKIRSTKLEDSAMYFCASKEGGAYEQYFGPGTRLTVT.

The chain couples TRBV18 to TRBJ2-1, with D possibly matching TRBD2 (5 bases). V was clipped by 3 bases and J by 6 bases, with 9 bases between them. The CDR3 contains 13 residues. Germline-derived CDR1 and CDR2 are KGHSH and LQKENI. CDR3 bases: TGTGCCAGCTCACCGGGTGGGAGCAATGAGCAGTTCTTC. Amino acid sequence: CASSPGGSNEQFF.

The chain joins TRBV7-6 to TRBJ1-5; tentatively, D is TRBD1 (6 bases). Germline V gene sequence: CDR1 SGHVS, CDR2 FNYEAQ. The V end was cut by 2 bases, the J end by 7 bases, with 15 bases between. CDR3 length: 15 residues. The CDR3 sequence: CASSLSGATEQPQHF. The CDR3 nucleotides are TGTGCCAGCAGCTTATCAGGGGCTACGGAACAGCCCCAGCATTTT. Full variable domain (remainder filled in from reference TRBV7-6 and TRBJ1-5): GAGVSQSPRYKVTKRGQDVALRCDPISGHVSLYWYRQALGQGPEFLTYFNYEAQQDKSGLPNDRFSAERPEGSISTLTIQRTEQRDSAMYRCASSLSGATEQPQHFGDGTRLSIL.

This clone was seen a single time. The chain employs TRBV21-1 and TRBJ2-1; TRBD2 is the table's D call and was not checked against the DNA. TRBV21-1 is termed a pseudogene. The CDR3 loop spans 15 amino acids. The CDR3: CASSNGGESYNEQFF. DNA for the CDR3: TGTGCCAGCAGCAACGGCGGGGAGTCCTACAATGAGCAGTTCTTC.

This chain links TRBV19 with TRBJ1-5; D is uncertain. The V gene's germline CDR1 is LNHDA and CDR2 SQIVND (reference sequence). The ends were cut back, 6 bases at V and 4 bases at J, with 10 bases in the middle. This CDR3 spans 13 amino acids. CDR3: CASSLAGNQPQHF. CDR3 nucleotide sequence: TGTGCCAGTAGCCTCGCGGGAAATCAGCCCCAGCATTTT.

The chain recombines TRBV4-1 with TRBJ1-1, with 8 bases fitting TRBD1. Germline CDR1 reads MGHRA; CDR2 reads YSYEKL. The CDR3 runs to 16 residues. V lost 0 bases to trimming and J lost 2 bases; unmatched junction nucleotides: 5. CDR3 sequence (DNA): TGCGCCAGCAGCCAAGATCTCGGACAGGGAAACACTGAAGCTTTCTTT. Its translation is CASSQDLGQGNTEAFF.

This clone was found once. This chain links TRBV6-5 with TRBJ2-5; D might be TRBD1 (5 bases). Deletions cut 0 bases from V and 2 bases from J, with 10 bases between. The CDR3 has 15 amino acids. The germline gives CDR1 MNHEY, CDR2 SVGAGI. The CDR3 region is CASSYSGHSQETQYF. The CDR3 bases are TGTGCCAGCAGTTACTCGGGGCATTCTCAAGAGACCCAGTACTTC.

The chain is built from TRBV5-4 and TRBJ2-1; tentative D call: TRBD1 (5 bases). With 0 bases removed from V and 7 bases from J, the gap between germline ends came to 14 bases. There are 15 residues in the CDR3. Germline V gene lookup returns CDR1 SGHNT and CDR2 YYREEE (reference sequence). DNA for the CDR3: TGTGCCAGCAGCTTGGCTGCGACAGTGAGGAATGAGCAGTTCTTC. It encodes CASSLAATVRNEQFF. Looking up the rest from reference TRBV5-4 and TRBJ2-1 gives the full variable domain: ETGVTQSPTHLIKTRGQQVTLRCSSQSGHNTVSWYQQALGQGPQFIFQYYREEENGRGNFPPRFSGLQFPNYSSELNVNALELDDSALYLCASSLAATVRNEQFFGPGTRLTVL.

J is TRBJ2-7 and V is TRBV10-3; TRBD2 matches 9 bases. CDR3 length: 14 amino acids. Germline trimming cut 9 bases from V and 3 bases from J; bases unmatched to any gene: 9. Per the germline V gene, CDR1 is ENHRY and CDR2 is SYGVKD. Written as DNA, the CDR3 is TGTGCCATTCGTAGCGGGGGCCTGAACTACGAGCAGTACTTC. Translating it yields CAIRSGGLNYEQYF.

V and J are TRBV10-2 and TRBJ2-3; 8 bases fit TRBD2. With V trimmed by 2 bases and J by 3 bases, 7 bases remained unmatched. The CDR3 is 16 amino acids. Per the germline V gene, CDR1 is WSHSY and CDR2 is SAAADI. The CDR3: CASSEDRGGLTDTQYF. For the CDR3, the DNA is TGCGCCAGCAGTGAGGATCGGGGGGGGCTAACAGATACGCAGTATTTT.

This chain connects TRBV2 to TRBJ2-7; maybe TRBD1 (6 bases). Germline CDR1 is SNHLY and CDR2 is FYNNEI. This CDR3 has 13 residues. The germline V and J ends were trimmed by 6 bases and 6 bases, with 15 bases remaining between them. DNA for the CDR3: TGTGCCAGCAGCTACAGGGAGCTGGGCGAGCAGTACTTC. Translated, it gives CASSYRELGEQYF.

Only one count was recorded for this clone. The CDR3 region is CASSEDIPGLAGGRETQYF. The CDR3 nucleotides read TGTGCCAGCAGTGAAGATATTCCGGGACTAGCGGGGGGTAGGGAGACCCAGTACTTC. This rearrangement joins TRBV6-1 to TRBJ2-5; 15 bases map to TRBD2. CDR3 length: 19 amino acids. The germline gives CDR1 MNHNS, CDR2 SASEGT. Trimming cost V 1 base and J 5 bases; bases outside gene matches: 11.